This T cell receptor (beta chain) came from a study of blood T cell repertoires in COVID-19 (dated by TCRdb to 2018 to 2020). Regarding the research as a whole: The collaborator samples originated in the United States, Italy and Spain and spanned the acute and convalescent phases of COVID-19. Deeply sampled blood TCRbeta repertoires from subjects exposed to, actively infected with, or recovered from COVID-19 were included in the dataset. A freely available public database, intended as a resource for researchers studying the immune response to SARS-CoV-2, is where the repertoires were released. Samples were obtained from the ongoing ImmuneRACE study (first 160 participants) and from 950 to 1,500 subjects provided by 6 global collaborators. Where available, HLA class I and class II types were taken from metadata supplied by the sample provider and were not determined by assay-based typing. The material from the prospective study consisted of cDNA or gDNA derived from T cells, B-cell-depleted T cells, or PBMCs. The sample metadata nearly always contained a de-identified subject ID, COVID-19 status, age in years and sex.

Collaborating institutions collected whole blood in K2EDTA tubes following their own protocols. For TCRbeta analysis, collaborator samples were shipped as frozen whole blood, as isolated PBMCs, or as DNA extracted from either sample type. TCRbeta CDR3 regions were amplified from genomic DNA by means of the immunoSEQ Assay, a bias-controlled multiplex PCR. As for the original processing: The number of nucleated cells in each sample was estimated from the amplification of reference gene primers within the assay. To quantify the absolute abundance of each unique TCRbeta CDR3 rearrangement, sequence reads were collapsed and filtered. For each sample, productive Simpson clonality was calculated by taking the square root of Simpson's diversity index across productive rearrangements. Held by TCRdb, this immuneACCESS table contains in-frame sequences only and omits some clones. Under half of the omission traces to an unresolved V gene where checked; the cause of the rest is unknown. The DNA was the basis for D and trimming; V, J and clone size are from that table. Counted in this sample were approximately 210,000 clones; roughly 88% of them appeared once. 1.5% of the sample comes from the top ten.

V is cut by 9 bases and J by 1 base, and the space between the germline ends is 11 bases. From cysteine to phenylalanine, the CDR3 is 13 amino acids long. Left in the record is the CDR3 DNA by itself, 39 bases read in frame from the first base. CDR1 and CDR2 are drawn from the germline V gene (reference sequence): SGHNT, YYREEE. Points on this clone: The antigen it recognizes is unknown. No base quality information exists; no much larger clone differs at one position.

Study-wide findings and limitations: Clinical and demographic metadata were provided uncurated, with the amount varying by source and participant.

Here the chain combines TRBV5-4 and TRBJ2-1; a weak D assignment points to TRBD1 (6 bases agree). Input material: peripheral blood. The clonotype was recovered from a man between 18 and 35 years old with active or convalescent COVID-19. Here the CDR3 is given as CATSQGSYNEQFF. The sequence in DNA is TGTGCCACCTCCCAGGGGTCCTACAATGAGCAGTTCTTC.